This is a list of T cell receptor beta chains from one sample in a study of tumor-infiltrating lymphocytes in primary liver carcinoma. Using its own MiXCR run on the multiplex PCR reads, TCRdb lists one record per CDR3 protein. The data hold about 180,000 distinct CDR3 sequences, with around 60% observed a single time. The sequencing input was peripheral blood. All receptors derive from a man aged 35 to 55 with primary liver carcinoma and hepatitis B virus infection. CDR3s include the opening cysteine and the closing phenylalanine or tryptophan. Fields, in order: V gene, clone size, J gene, D gene, CDR3 protein, CDR3 DNA. A D gene is named only where the DNA matches it firmly. Size is stated for part of the rows, as once, few or many counts, or as a class when the clone is expanded.

>TRBV11-1|NA|TRBJ1-2|TRBD1
CAIGLGPGQGIYGYTF
TGTGCCATCGGCTTAGGTCCGGGACAGGGCATCTATGGCTACACCTTC
>TRBV5-1|NA|TRBJ2-7|NA
CASSGTPGRTTYEQYF
TGCGCCAGCAGCGGGACACCGGGACGGACAACCTACGAGCAGTACTTC
>TRBV29-1|once|TRBJ1-1|TRBD1
CRVEGGRGQGGIMNTEAFF
TGCCGCGTTGAAGGCGGGAGAGGACAGGGGGGAATAATGAACACTGAAGCTTTCTTT
>TRBV11-2|NA|TRBJ2-7|TRBD2
CVSNLDPGLAHEQYF
TGTGTCAGCAACTTAGACCCCGGACTAGCCCACGAGCAGTACTTC
>TRBV7-9|NA|TRBJ2-7|TRBD1
CASSLRGTGTGDYEQYF
TGTGCCAGCAGCTTACGGGGTACCGGGACAGGGGATTACGAGCAGTACTTC
>TRBV6-6|NA|TRBJ1-5|NA
CAISGDGSNQPQHF
TGTGCCATCAGTGGGGACGGTAGCAATCAGCCCCAGCATTTC
>TRBV29-1|few|TRBJ1-1|NA
CSVEVGTSGWTEAFF
TGCAGCGTTGAAGTCGGGACCAGCGGGTGGACTGAAGCTTTCTTT
>TRBV28|NA|TRBJ2-5|TRBD2
CASSFLAGGEIQYF
TGTGCCAGCAGTTTCCTAGCGGGAGGGGAGATCCAGTACTTC
>TRBV10-1|few|TRBJ2-3|TRBD2
CASSGIAGVGTDTQYF
TGCGCCAGCAGTGGAATAGCGGGAGTCGGCACAGATACGCAGTATTTT
>TRBV6-5|NA|TRBJ2-5|TRBD1
CASSYGSGGTETQYF
TGTGCCAGCAGTTACGGGTCAGGGGGCACAGAGACCCAGTACTTC
>TRBV7-8|once|TRBJ2-5|NA
CASNLVSGERETQYF
TGTGCTAGCAACTTAGTCTCCGGGGAAAGAGAGACCCAGTACTTC
>TRBV12-3/TRBV12-4|few|TRBJ2-2|NA
CASSLQVTNTGELFF
TGTGCCAGCAGTTTACAGGTTACGAACACCGGGGAGCTGTTTTTT
>TRBV11-2|NA|TRBJ1-1|NA
CANSLDIWDTEAFF
TGTGCCAACAGCTTAGATATCTGGGACACTGAAGCTTTCTTT
>TRBV12-3/TRBV12-4|NA|TRBJ1-4|TRBD1
CASSASDRGTINEKLFF
TGTGCCAGCAGCGCTTCGGACAGGGGCACAATTAATGAAAAACTGTTTTTT
>TRBV12-3/TRBV12-4|NA|TRBJ2-4|TRBD2
CASSPPTSGSGKNIQYF
TGTGCCAGCAGTCCGCCGACTAGCGGGAGTGGCAAAAACATTCAGTACTTC
>TRBV11-3|NA|TRBJ2-1|TRBD2
CASSLSGASGRAGQFF
TGTGCCAGCAGCTTATCAGGGGCTAGCGGGAGAGCTGGGCAGTTCTTC
>TRBV29-1|few|TRBJ2-7|TRBD1
CSVQPGQGTEQYF
TGCAGCGTTCAGCCGGGACAGGGGACCGAGCAGTACTTC
>TRBV6-1|few|TRBJ2-4|NA
CASSEQGNIQYF
TGTGCCAGCAGTGAACAGGGGAACATTCAGTACTTC
>TRBV4-1|NA|TRBJ1-5|NA
CASSQVVRHGFGPQHF
TGCGCCAGCAGCCAAGTGGTTCGGCACGGATTTGGGCCCCAGCATTTT
>TRBV29-1|NA|TRBJ1-1|NA
CSPGGIMNTVAFF
TGCAGCCCGGGGGGCATCATGAACACTGTAGCTTTCTTT
>TRBV14|NA|TRBJ1-2|NA
CASSQFETNYGYTF
TGTGCCAGCAGCCAATTTGAGACAAACTATGGCTACACCTTC
>TRBV6-2/TRBV6-3|few|TRBJ2-2|TRBD2
CASSQSGGNTGELFF
TGTGCCAGCAGCCAAAGCGGGGGGAACACCGGGGAGCTGTTTTTT
>TRBV6-1|NA|TRBJ1-5|NA
CASMLTAHQPQHF
TGTGCCAGCATGCTGACAGCCCATCAGCCCCAGCATTTT
>TRBV6-5|NA|TRBJ2-2|NA
CASGYFQNTGELFF
TGTGCCAGCGGTTATTTCCAGAACACCGGGGAGCTGTTTTTT
>TRBV12-3/TRBV12-4|few|TRBJ1-5|NA
CASSLRGESNQPQHF
TGTGCCAGCAGTTTGAGGGGGGAAAGCAATCAGCCCCAGCATTTT
>TRBV28|once|TRBJ1-6|NA
CASSPQGLVNSPLHF
TGTGCCAGCAGTCCGCAGGGGTTGGTTAATTCACCCCTCCACTTT
>TRBV5-6|NA|TRBJ2-5|NA
CASSIPGWSRKETQYF
TGTGCCAGCAGCATCCCGGGATGGTCGCGGAAAGAGACGCAGTACTTC
>TRBV5-1|NA|TRBJ1-1|TRBD1
CASSLSSGGANTEAFF
TGCGCCAGCAGCTTGTCGTCAGGGGGGGCGAACACTGAAGCTTTCTTT
>TRBV11-2|NA|TRBJ2-1|TRBD2
CATSLRLAGSSSYNEQFF
TGTGCCACTAGCCTACGACTAGCGGGATCTAGCTCCTACAATGAGCAGTTCTTC
>TRBV4-1|NA|TRBJ2-6|NA
CASSDRNRANVLTF
TGCGCCAGTTCCGACAGGAACCGGGCCAACGTCCTGACTTTC
>TRBV11-2|NA|TRBJ1-6|NA
CASNPSTSYNSPLHF
TGTGCCAGCAACCCTAGTACCTCATATAATTCACCCCTCCACTTT
>TRBV4-2|NA|TRBJ1-1|NA
CVSSQDWTAADTEAFF
TGTGTCAGCAGCCAAGATTGGACAGCGGCTGACACTGAAGCTTTCTTT
>TRBV4-1|NA|TRBJ1-6|NA
CASSQNPQAHNSPLQF
TGCGCCAGCAGCCAAAATCCGCAGGCGCACAATTCACCCCTCCAGTTT
>TRBV5-1|few|TRBJ1-2|NA
CASSPEVADGYTF
TGCGCCAGCAGCCCGGAGGTGGCAGACGGCTACACCTTC
>TRBV5-4|few|TRBJ2-7|TRBD2
CASSETGTSVYEQYF
TGTGCCAGCAGCGAGACCGGGACTAGCGTCTACGAGCAGTACTTC
>TRBV5-1|few|TRBJ2-3|TRBD2
CASSPGPLAGPDTQYF
TGCGCCAGCAGCCCAGGACCACTAGCGGGCCCCGATACGCAGTATTTT
>TRBV12-3/TRBV12-4|NA|TRBJ2-5|NA
CASRKTSQETQYF
TGTGCCAGCAGGAAGACTAGCCAAGAGACCCAGTACTTC
>TRBV5-5|NA|TRBJ2-2|TRBD2
CASSWNSGANTGELFF
TGTGCCAGCAGCTGGAATAGCGGGGCGAACACCGGGGAGCTGTTTTTT
>TRBV12-3/TRBV12-4|few|TRBJ2-3|NA
CASSFREILTDTQYF
TGTGCCAGCAGTTTCCGGGAGATACTCACAGATACGCAGTATTTT
>TRBV7-9|NA|TRBJ2-1|TRBD1
CASSLRTGWNEQFF
TGTGCCAGCAGCCTGAGGACAGGGTGGAATGAGCAGTTCTTC
>TRBV6-6|few|TRBJ2-2|NA
CASLQGNTGELFF
TGTGCCAGCCTTCAGGGTAACACCGGGGAGCTGTTTTTT
>TRBV10-3|NA|TRBJ2-3|TRBD2
CAISRTSLSDTQYF
TGTGCCATCAGCAGGACTAGCCTCTCAGATACGCAGTATTTT
>TRBV7-9|NA|TRBJ2-3|NA
CASSLCSAGDSTDTQYF
TGTGCCAGCAGCTTATGTTCAGCAGGGGACTCAACAGATACGCAGTATTTT
>TRBV7-9|few|TRBJ1-2|NA
CASIPAGRGYGYTF
TGTGCCAGCATACCGGCAGGGCGAGGCTATGGCTACACCTTC
>TRBV24-1|NA|TRBJ2-2|NA
CATNSFPLVTGELFF
TGTGCCACCAATTCTTTCCCCCTCGTCACCGGGGAGCTGTTTTTT
>TRBV29-1|few|TRBJ1-2|NA
CSVGRREDGYTF
TGCAGCGTTGGGAGGAGGGAGGATGGCTACACCTTC
>TRBV6-1|few|TRBJ2-1|TRBD2
CASSEMAGGYNEQFF
TGTGCCAGCAGTGAAATGGCGGGAGGCTACAATGAGCAGTTCTTC
>TRBV6-6|NA|TRBJ2-2|NA
CASSITNTGELFF
TGTGCCAGCAGTATTACGAACACCGGGGAGCTGTTTTTT
>TRBV12-3/TRBV12-4|few|TRBJ1-2|NA
CASSLVGERDYGYTF
TGTGCCAGCAGTTTAGTGGGTGAGAGGGACTATGGCTACACCTTC
>TRBV11-2|NA|TRBJ2-4|NA
CDSSLEGLAKNIQYF
TGTGACAGCAGCTTAGAAGGGCTAGCCAAAAACATTCAGTATTTC
>TRBV12-3/TRBV12-4|NA|TRBJ2-3|TRBD2
CASKASGGTYTQYF
TGTGCCAGCAAGGCTAGCGGGGGGACATATACGCAGTATTTT